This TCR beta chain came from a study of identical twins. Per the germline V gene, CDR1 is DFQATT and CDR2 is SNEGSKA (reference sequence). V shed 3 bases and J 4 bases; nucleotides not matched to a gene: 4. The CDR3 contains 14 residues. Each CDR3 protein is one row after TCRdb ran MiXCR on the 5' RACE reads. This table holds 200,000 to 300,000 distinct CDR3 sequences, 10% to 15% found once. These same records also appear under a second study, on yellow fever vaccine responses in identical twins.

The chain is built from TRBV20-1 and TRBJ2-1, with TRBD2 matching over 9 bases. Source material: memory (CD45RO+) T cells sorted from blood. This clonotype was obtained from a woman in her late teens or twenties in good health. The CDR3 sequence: CSARTSGLYNEQFF. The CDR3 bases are TGCAGTGCTAGGACTAGCGGATTATACAATGAGCAGTTCTTC.